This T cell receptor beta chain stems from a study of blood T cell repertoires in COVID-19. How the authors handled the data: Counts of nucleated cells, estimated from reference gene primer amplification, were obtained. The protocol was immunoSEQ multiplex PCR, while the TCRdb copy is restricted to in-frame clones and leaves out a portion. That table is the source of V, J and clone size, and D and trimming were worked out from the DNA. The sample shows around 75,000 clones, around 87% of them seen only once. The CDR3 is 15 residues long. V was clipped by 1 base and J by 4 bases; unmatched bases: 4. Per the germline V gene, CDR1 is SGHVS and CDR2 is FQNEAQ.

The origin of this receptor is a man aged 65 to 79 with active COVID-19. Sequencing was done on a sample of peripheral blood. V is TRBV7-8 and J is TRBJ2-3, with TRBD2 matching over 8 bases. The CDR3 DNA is TGTGCCAGCAGCTTAGATTGGCGGGAGGCAGATACGCAGTATTTT. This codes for CASSLDWREADTQYF.